Sequencing of this T cell receptor (beta chain) was carried out in a study of shared clonotypes between healthy human individuals. In the original analysis: Owing to the provision of junction-only sequences devoid of quality scores by immunoSEQ, filtering differed. The data were produced by immunoSEQ multiplex PCR, yet TCRdb's version contains in-frame clones alone and is incomplete. V and J calls and clone size follow that table, whereas D and trimming were derived from the DNA. The table shows about 2.4 million clones, with 90% to 95% occurring only once. Per germline, CDR1 SGHNT and CDR2 YYREEE (reference sequence). Trimming removed 1 base from V and 0 bases from J, with 11 bases in between. The CDR3 contains 15 residues.

Sequenced material: naive CD4+ T cells from PBMCs. Subset indicated: CD45RA+ positively selected. This chain links TRBV5-4 with TRBJ2-7; a weak D match, TRBD2 (5 bases). This clonotype was sampled from a man aged 18-30 years in good health. Some clones in this sample may be carry-over from other donors' samples. CDR3 DNA: TGTGCCAGCAGCTTGCCAGCCGGGAACTCCTACGAGCAGTACTTC. Translation: CASSLPAGNSYEQYF.